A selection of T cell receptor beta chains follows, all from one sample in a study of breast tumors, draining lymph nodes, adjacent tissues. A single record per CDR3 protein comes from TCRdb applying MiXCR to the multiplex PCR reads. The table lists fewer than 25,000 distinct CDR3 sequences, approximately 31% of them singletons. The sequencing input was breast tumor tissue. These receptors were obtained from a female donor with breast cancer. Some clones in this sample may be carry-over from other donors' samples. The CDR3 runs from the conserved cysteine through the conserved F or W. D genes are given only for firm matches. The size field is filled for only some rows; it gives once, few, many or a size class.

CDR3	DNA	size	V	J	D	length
CASSYQGTSGRFDNEQFF	TGTGCCAGCAGCTACCAAGGGACTAGCGGGAGGTTCGACAATGAGCAGTTCTTC	many	TRBV13	TRBJ2-1	TRBD2	18
CSAIDLGRTALSAHF	TGCAGTGCTATAGATCTGGGTAGGACTGCCCTTAGCGCGCACTTC	NA	TRBV20-1	TRBJ2-7	NA	15
CSARDRGSQETQYF	TGCAGTGCTAGAGATCGGGGGTCGCAAGAGACCCAGTACTTC	medium-sized	TRBV20-1	TRBJ2-5	NA	14
CASSQEPRRLATSSYNEQFF	TGCGCCAGCAGCCAAGAGCCCCGGAGGCTAGCGACGAGCTCCTACAATGAGCAGTTCTTC	many	TRBV4-1	TRBJ2-1	NA	20
CAISDRGQETQYF	TGTGCCATCAGTGACAGGGGGCAAGAGACCCAGTACTTC	NA	TRBV10-3	TRBJ2-5	TRBD1	13
CASSYGQGDIQYF	TGTGCCAGCAGCTACGGACAGGGAGACATTCAGTACTTC	few	TRBV5-6	TRBJ2-4	TRBD1	13
CASRLTGGSSYEQYF	TGTGCCAGCAGATTGACAGGGGGATCGTCCTACGAGCAGTACTTC	many	TRBV6-2/TRBV6-3	TRBJ2-7	TRBD1	15
CASSPPLGLAANTGELFF	TGTGCCAGCAGCCCCCCCCTGGGACTCGCGGCCAACACCGGGGAGCTGTTTTTT	many	TRBV11-2	TRBJ2-2	NA	18
CASSHLPGQEVNGYTF	TGCGCCAGCAGCCACCTCCCGGGACAGGAGGTGAATGGCTACACCTTC	many	TRBV4-3	TRBJ1-2	TRBD1	16
CASSGLTPYEQYF	TGTGCCAGCAGTGGGCTGACGCCCTACGAGCAGTACTTC	many	TRBV2	TRBJ2-7	NA	13
CASGKWGDSGNTGELFF	TGCGCCAGCGGAAAGTGGGGGGACAGCGGGAACACCGGGGAGCTGTTTTTT	NA	TRBV10-1	TRBJ2-2	NA	17
CASSRGRGATEAFF	TGCGCCAGCAGCCGTGGAAGGGGGGCGACTGAAGCTTTCTTT	NA	TRBV4-3	TRBJ1-1	NA	14
CSTRAPARVEQSF	TGCAGTACTAGAGCCCCCGCACGGGTCGAGCAGTCCTTC	NA	TRBV20-1	TRBJ2-7	NA	13
CASSPGLAGGVADTQYF	TGTGCCAGCAGCCCGGGACTAGCGGGAGGGGTGGCAGATACGCAGTATTTT	medium-sized	TRBV11-3	TRBJ2-3	TRBD2	17
CASGEGGKEKLFF	TGTGCCAGCGGGGAGGGTGGCAAGGAAAAACTGTTTTTT	NA	TRBV28	TRBJ1-4	NA	13
CASSLAGVETQYF	TGTGCCAGCAGCTTAGCAGGGGTGGAGACCCAGTACTTC	many	TRBV7-2	TRBJ2-5	NA	13
CASSRVAYTF	TGTGCCAGCAGCAGGGTAGCCTACACCTTC	medium-sized	TRBV28	TRBJ1-2	NA	10
CASSLGVSRGTDTQYF	TGTGCCAGCAGCCTCGGGGTTAGTAGAGGCACAGATACGCAGTATTTT	once	TRBV7-8	TRBJ2-3	NA	16
CASSQAFGTGEEQYF	TGTGCCAGCAGCCAAGCTTTCGGGACAGGGGAAGAGCAGTACTTC	many	TRBV3-1	TRBJ2-7	TRBD1	15
CASSQSASGSEDEQFF	TGTGCCAGCAGCCAGTCAGCGAGCGGGAGTGAAGATGAGCAGTTCTTC	many	TRBV4-2	TRBJ2-1	TRBD2	16
CASSTGSLYEQYF	TGTGCCAGCAGTACGGGGTCCCTCTACGAGCAGTACTTC	many	TRBV6-2/TRBV6-3	TRBJ2-7	NA	13
CASSLYQTANTGELFF	TGTGCCAGTAGCTTATACCAGACTGCGAACACCGGGGAGCTGTTTTTT	many	TRBV19	TRBJ2-2	NA	16
CASSEESGSYEQYF	TGTGCCAGCAGTGAAGAGTCCGGCTCCTACGAGCAGTACTTC	many	TRBV25-1	TRBJ2-7	NA	14
CASSNRGGEQYF	TGTGCCAGCAGTAACAGGGGTGGCGAGCAGTACTTC	many	TRBV6-5	TRBJ2-7	TRBD1	12
CASSPSGLSAYGSEQFF	TGTGCCAGCAGCCCCAGCGGGCTTTCCGCGTACGGTTCTGAGCAGTTCTTC	NA	TRBV7-2	TRBJ2-1	NA	17
CASSQDMGGTSTDTQYF	TGTGCCAGCAGCCAAGATATGGGGGGGACTAGCACAGATACGCAGTATTTT	many	TRBV3-1	TRBJ2-3	TRBD2	17
CASSNHDGSQETQYF	TGTGCCAGCTCCAACCACGACGGTTCCCAAGAGACCCAGTACTTC	many	TRBV11-3	TRBJ2-5	NA	15
CASSSLVMGNQPQHF	TGTGCCAGCAGTTCTCTGGTTATGGGCAATCAGCCCCAGCATTTT	many	TRBV6-2/TRBV6-3	TRBJ1-5	NA	15
CARGQGGRDEQYF	TGTGCCCGTGGACAGGGGGGAAGGGACGAGCAGTACTTC	NA	TRBV28	TRBJ2-7	TRBD1	13
CASSWGPGDTDTQYF	TGTGCCAGCAGCTGGGGACCAGGGGACACAGATACGCAGTATTTT	many	TRBV7-8	TRBJ2-3	NA	15
CASSYWWGTGYGYTF	TGTGCCAGCAGTTACTGGTGGGGAACGGGCTATGGCTACACCTTC	many	TRBV6-5	TRBJ1-2	NA	15
CASSLAAGQGAGELFF	TGTGCCAGCAGCTTAGCGGCAGGACAGGGGGCCGGGGAGCTGTTTTTT	many	TRBV7-6	TRBJ2-2	TRBD1	16
CASSTGRESYEQYF	TGTGCCAGCAGCACCGGACGGGAGAGCTACGAGCAGTACTTC	many	TRBV6-1	TRBJ2-7	NA	14
CASSPWAGEGTGELFF	TGTGCCAGTAGTCCCTGGGCGGGAGAGGGGACCGGGGAGCTGTTTTTT	many	TRBV19	TRBJ2-2	TRBD2	16
CASSPLVTGTSGTGELFF	TGTGCCAGCAGCCCCCTGGTTACCGGGACTAGCGGGACCGGGGAGCTGTTTTTT	many	TRBV3-1	TRBJ2-2	TRBD2	18
CASSRSSNEQFF	TGTGCCAGCAGCCGCTCGAGCAATGAGCAGTTCTTC	many	TRBV12-3/TRBV12-4	TRBJ2-1	NA	12
CASSYRVGQGVSNQPQHF	TGTGCCAGCAGTTACCGCGTAGGACAGGGGGTCAGCAATCAGCCCCAGCATTTT	few	TRBV6-2/TRBV6-3	TRBJ1-5	TRBD1	18
CASSRLAGTTDTQYF	TGTGCCAGCAGCCGACTAGCGGGAACCACAGATACGCAGTATTTT	NA	TRBV7-2	TRBJ2-3	TRBD2	15
CASSLYNEQYF	TGTGCCAGCAGCTTGTACAACGAGCAGTACTTC	NA	TRBV5-4	TRBJ2-7	NA	11
CSASEGRGYTF	TGCAGTGCTAGTGAGGGTCGGGGCTACACCTTC	many	TRBV20-1	TRBJ1-2	NA	11
CASSLRGQDTGANVLTF	TGTGCCAGCAGCTTAAGGGGACAGGATACTGGGGCCAACGTCCTGACTTTC	many	TRBV7-3	TRBJ2-6	TRBD1	17
CASSSGAFGYGYTF	TGTGCCAGCAGTTCCGGGGCCTTCGGCTATGGCTACACCTTC	many	TRBV7-9	TRBJ1-2	NA	14
CSGGGTSYEQYF	TGCAGCGGGGGAGGGACTTCCTACGAGCAGTACTTC	medium-sized	TRBV29-1	TRBJ2-7	TRBD2	12
CASSHRTGGFSPLHF	TGCGCCAGCAGCCACCGGACAGGGGGCTTTTCACCCCTCCACTTT	many	TRBV4-1	TRBJ1-6	TRBD1	15
CASRPQGRKLFF	TGTGCCAGCAGGCCACAGGGGAGAAAACTGTTTTTT	many	TRBV6-2/TRBV6-3	TRBJ1-4	TRBD1	12
CASSQEGGGTDTQYF	TGTGCCAGCAGTCAGGAGGGCGGCGGCACAGATACGCAGTATTTT	many	TRBV2	TRBJ2-3	NA	15
CATSREWGNTEAFF	TGTGCCACCAGCAGAGAATGGGGGAACACTGAAGCTTTCTTT	many	TRBV15	TRBJ1-1	NA	14
CASSLDRVLGEQYF	TGTGCCAGCAGCTTAGACAGGGTCTTGGGCGAGCAGTACTTC	many	TRBV11-2	TRBJ2-7	NA	14
CASSPARRTDTQYF	TGTGCCAGCAGCCCCGCGCGTCGCACAGATACGCAGTATTTT	many	TRBV14	TRBJ2-3	NA	14
CASSPGGLFYEQYF	TGTGCCAGCAGCCCAGGGGGACTGTTCTACGAGCAGTACTTC	many	TRBV7-2	TRBJ2-7	NA	14
CASSEGWDQPQHF	TGTGCCAGCAGTGAGGGATGGGATCAGCCCCAGCATTTT	many	TRBV2	TRBJ1-5	NA	13
CASSLLAGADTQYF	TGTGCCAGCAGCTTACTAGCGGGAGCAGATACGCAGTATTTT	NA	TRBV7-3	TRBJ2-3	TRBD2	14
CASSPAGQDLYGYTF	TGTGCCAGCAGCCCGGCGGGGCAGGATCTCTATGGCTACACCTTC	many	TRBV11-3	TRBJ1-2	NA	15